Presented here are 26 T cell receptor beta chains from one specimen sequenced in a study of PD-1 blockade in classical Hodgkin lymphoma. Only in-frame clones appear in the TCRdb table, and some are missing; sequencing was by immunoSEQ multiplex PCR. The sample yields about 47,000 clones, under 95% seen once. Time point specified: newly diagnosed, previously untreated cHL patient sample. Sequenced material: peripheral blood mononuclear cells (PBMCs). The receptors originated from a human donor with classical Hodgkin lymphoma.

The rearrangement uses TRBV28 and TRBJ1-4; D uncertain. Trimming stripped 7 bases from V and 1 base from J, with 4 bases between. Germline V gives CDR1 MDHEN, CDR2 SYDVKM. This CDR3 spans 12 amino acids. CDR3: CASKRTNEKLFF. The CDR3 DNA reads as TGTGCCAGCAAACGAACTAATGAAAAACTGTTTTTT.

The chain carries TRBV6-5 and TRBJ1-2; 12 bases are shared with TRBD1. Per the germline V gene, CDR1 is MNHEY and CDR2 is SVGAGI. J lost 8 bases, V lost 6 bases, and 7 bases had no gene match. This CDR3 spans 14 amino acids. The DNA of the CDR3 is TGTGCCAGCAGCTCGGGACAGGGGGCTCGGGGCTACACCTTC. Amino acids: CASSSGQGARGYTF.

V gene TRBV5-1 combines with J gene TRBJ2-7; 11 bases agree with TRBD1. Trimming cost V 6 bases and J 11 bases; bases outside gene matches: 13. The CDR3 is made up of 14 amino acids. The germline V gene has CDR1 SGHRS and CDR2 YFSETQ. CDR3 nucleotides: TGCGCCAGCACTGAAGGGACAGGGGGATATCTTAAGTACTTC. This codes for CASTEGTGGYLKYF.

The CDR3 here is CASSQEVTDGYEQYF. CDR3 DNA: TGTGCCAGCAGCCAAGAAGTAACCGACGGGTACGAGCAGTACTTC. The chain links TRBV4-2 to TRBJ2-7; D unclear. The CDR3 length is 15 residues. Germline V gene lookup returns CDR1 LGHNA and CDR2 YNFKEQ. V was cut by 0 bases and J by 4 bases, with 13 bases left in between.

The sample holds one count of this clone. The V gene is TRBV5-6, the J gene TRBJ1-1, with TRBD1 matching 7 bases. V lost 5 bases to trimming and J lost 0 bases; unmatched junction nucleotides: 4. Germline V gives CDR1 SGHDT, CDR2 YYEEEE. The CDR3 covers 14 residues. The CDR3 region has the DNA TGTGCCAGCAGACTCGGACAGGTGAACACTGAAGCTTTCTTT. This sequence encodes CASRLGQVNTEAFF. Supplemented by reference TRBV5-6 and TRBJ1-1, the full variable domain reads DAGVTQSPTHLIKTRGQQVTLRCSPKSGHDTVSWYQQALGQGPQFIFQYYEEEERQRGNFPDRFSGHQFPNYSSELNVNALLLGDSALYLCASRLGQVNTEAFFGQGTRLTVV.

This chain connects TRBV7-2 to TRBJ1-3; D is perhaps TRBD1 (6 bases). Germline assignment: CDR1 SGHTA and CDR2 FQGNSA. CDR3 length equals 13 residues. The V end lost 6 bases, the J end lost 5 bases, and 11 bases lay between the germline ends. The CDR3 sequence: CASSYRVRNTIYF. The CDR3 bases are TGTGCCAGCAGTTACAGGGTCAGAAACACCATATATTTT.

The rearrangement uses TRBV4-2 and TRBJ1-2; the D gene is possibly TRBD1 (5 bases). CDR1 is LGHNA, CDR2 YNFKEQ, per germline. This CDR3 has 15 residues. V gave up 0 bases and J gave up 0 bases, with 8 bases separating them. DNA for the CDR3: TGTGCCAGCAGCCAAGATCGGGGGGCTAACTATGGCTACACCTTC. The encoded protein is CASSQDRGANYGYTF.

The V and J genes are TRBV6-1 and TRBJ1-5; 9 nucleotides align to TRBD1. The CDR3 extends over 17 amino acids. The germline CDR1 and CDR2 sequences are MNHNS and SASEGT. Trimming cost V 3 bases and J 7 bases; bases outside gene matches: 13. The CDR3 nucleotides are TGTGCCAGCAGTGACCGGATGGGACAGGGCTACGGACAGCCCCAGCATTTT. It yields the protein CASSDRMGQGYGQPQHF.

The J gene is TRBJ2-1, the V gene TRBV19; 7 bases line up with TRBD1. Unmatched junction bases numbered 3, after V lost 1 base and J lost 9 bases. The germline gives CDR1 LNHDA, CDR2 SQIVND (reference sequence). The length of the CDR3 is 13 residues. The CDR3 here is CASSIGQGSEQFF. The CDR3 coding sequence is TGTGCCAGTAGTATAGGACAGGGATCTGAGCAGTTCTTC.

The chain uses TRBV10-3 and TRBJ1-2, with D maybe TRBD1 (5 bases). Deletions cut 3 bases from V and 3 bases from J, with 17 bases between. The CDR3 is 16 amino acids. CDR1 is ENHRY and CDR2 is SYGVKD in the germline V gene. The CDR3 DNA follows: TGTGCCATCAGTGACGGGGCGGATAGCCTTCACTATGGCTACACCTTC. It translates to CAISDGADSLHYGYTF.

The V call is TRBV2, the J call TRBJ2-1; TRBD2 is a possible D gene (6 bases). The CDR3 has 15 amino acids. V was cut by 4 bases and J by 7 bases, with 17 bases left in between. Germline V gene data show CDR1 as SNHLY and CDR2 as FYNNEI. As DNA, the CDR3 is TGTGCCAGCAGTGGGCGTGGTTCGGCGGGGAATGAGCAGTTCTTC. Its protein is CASSGRGSAGNEQFF.

The chain has TRBV5-8 and TRBJ2-1, with unresolved D. CDR1 is SGHTS, CDR2 YDEGEE, per germline. V was clipped by 3 bases and J by 8 bases, with 6 bases between them. CDR3 length equals 11 residues. CDR3 bases: TGTGCCAGCAGCTACCCCCATGAGCAGTTCTTC. Translation gives CASSYPHEQFF.

The chain is built from TRBV1 and TRBJ2-5; the table assigns TRBD1, which was not confirmed against the DNA. TRBV1 is assigned pseudogene status. This CDR3 comprises 15 residues. For the CDR3, the DNA is TGCACCAGCAGCCAACCCGGACAGGGGTGGGAGACCCAGTACTTC. Amino acid sequence: CTSSQPGQGWETQYF.

This clone was found once. CDR3 coding DNA: TGTGCCAGTAGTATTAACCTGAGGGGGACTGAAGCTTTCTTT. Its translation is CASSINLRGTEAFF. The chain uses TRBV19 and TRBJ1-1; tentatively, D is TRBD1 (6 bases). Trimming cost V 3 bases and J 5 bases, with 13 bases left between them. This CDR3 comprises 14 residues. Germline V CDR1 and CDR2: LNHDA, SQIVND (reference sequence).

This chain uses TRBV28 with TRBJ1-5; weak D call: TRBD1 (6 bases). This CDR3 region has 15 residues. Between the trimmed V and J ends, which lost 7 bases and 6 bases, there was a span of 19 bases. Germline CDR1 and CDR2: MDHEN and SYDVKM. The CDR3 is CASTTGLASGQPQHF. In DNA form, the CDR3 reads TGTGCCAGCACGACAGGATTGGCTTCCGGTCAGCCCCAGCATTTT.

The J gene is TRBJ1-1, the V gene TRBV6-6, with 8 bases aligning to TRBD1. V shed 7 bases and J 4 bases; nucleotides not matched to a gene: 14. Germline V gene lookup returns CDR1 MNHNY and CDR2 SVGAGI (reference sequence). The CDR3 is 16 amino acids. Here the CDR3 reads CASTGIRTGSGTEAFF. The CDR3 DNA reads as TGTGCCAGCACCGGTATCCGGACAGGGAGTGGCACTGAAGCTTTCTTT.

The chain combines TRBV9 with TRBJ2-1; D uncertain. This CDR3 comprises 16 residues. The germline V gene has CDR1 SGDLS and CDR2 YYNGEE. V dropped 0 bases and J dropped 0 bases, with 10 bases sitting between them. Here the CDR3 reads CASSVGGSSSYNEQFF. For the CDR3, the DNA is TGTGCCAGCAGCGTAGGCGGCAGTAGCTCCTACAATGAGCAGTTCTTC.

The rearrangement joins TRBV15 to TRBJ2-1; D uncertain. Germline CDR1 LNHNV, CDR2 YYDKDF (reference sequence). Trimming shortened V by 6 bases and J by 3 bases, and 9 bases separated the two germline ends. The CDR3 has 13 amino acids. The chain's CDR3 is CATSPSGYNEQFF. CDR3 nucleotide sequence: TGTGCCACCAGTCCCTCGGGCTACAATGAGCAGTTCTTC.

The gene calls are TRBV13 and TRBJ2-1; 7 bases align to TRBD2. This CDR3 is built from 16 residues. Germline values: CDR1 PRHDT, CDR2 FYEKMQ (reference sequence). V dropped 5 bases and J dropped 0; count of bases not matched to a gene: 7. This CDR3 is CASSLTGTISYNEQFF. DNA for the CDR3: TGTGCCAGCAGCCTCACCGGGACTATCTCCTACAATGAGCAGTTCTTC.

The J gene is TRBJ1-1, the V gene TRBV5-8; 7 bases are shared with TRBD1. The V and J ends lost 0 bases and 4 bases, in that order; junction bases with no gene match: 6. The germline gives CDR1 SGHTS, CDR2 YDEGEE. This CDR3 region has 15 residues. The CDR3 nucleotides are TGTGCCAGCAGCTTGGAGGGGGCTGGGAGCACTGAAGCTTTCTTT. It encodes CASSLEGAGSTEAFF.

A single count supports this clone. The chain has TRBV7-9 and TRBJ1-1; D is possibly TRBD1 (5 bases). Germline CDR1 is SEHNR and CDR2 is FQNEAQ (reference sequence). Trimming left V 5 bases short and J 2 bases short, with 12 bases between. This CDR3 has 14 residues. The CDR3 sequence: CASSQATDNTEAFF. For the CDR3, the DNA is TGTGCCAGCAGCCAAGCGACAGATAACACTGAAGCTTTCTTT.

This chain links TRBV19 with TRBJ1-2, with D possibly TRBD1 on 5 matching bases. Per the germline V gene, CDR1 is LNHDA and CDR2 is SQIVND (reference sequence). With 3 bases removed from V and 4 bases from J, the gap between germline ends came to 9 bases. This CDR3 has 13 amino acids. CDR3 loop: CASSITRVYGYTF. The CDR3 DNA follows: TGTGCCAGTAGTATCACCAGGGTCTATGGCTACACCTTC.

The chain recombines TRBV29-1 with TRBJ1-1; a weak D match, TRBD1 (6 bases). This CDR3 contains 16 residues. V was pared by 4 bases and J by 1 base, with 19 bases between. The germline gives CDR1 SQVTM, CDR2 ANQGSEA. CDR3 DNA sequence: TGCAGCGTTGGGGGGACCTCGGGACATAAGAACACTGAAGCTTTCTTT. Translating gives CSVGGTSGHKNTEAFF.

V gene TRBV4-1 combines with J gene TRBJ2-7, with no clear D. V lost 1 base to trimming and J lost 4 bases, with 8 bases between them. CDR1 and CDR2 from the germline V gene are MGHRA and YSYEKL. This CDR3 spans 13 amino acids. The CDR3 sequence: CASSQASRYEQYF. DNA of the CDR3: TGCGCCAGCAGCCAAGCCAGCAGATACGAGCAGTACTTC.

The chain joins TRBV29-1 to TRBJ1-6; TRBD1 might be the D (5 bases). The CDR3 covers 13 residues. Trimming took off 8 bases at V and 10 bases at J, with 18 bases between the two ends. Germline V gene sequence: CDR1 SQVTM, CDR2 ANQGSEA. The CDR3 reads CSPDWGAGSPLHF. The CDR3 DNA reads as TGCAGCCCAGATTGGGGCGCGGGGTCACCCCTCCACTTT.

The CDR3 sequence is CASSISAANTDTQYF. In DNA form, the CDR3 reads TGTGCCAGTAGTATCTCAGCGGCCAACACAGATACGCAGTATTTT. The chain joins TRBV19 to TRBJ2-3, with a tentative D call TRBD2 (5 bases). CDR1 LNHDA and CDR2 SQIVND come from the germline V gene (reference sequence). CDR3 size: 15 residues. V shed 3 bases and J shed 2 bases, with 12 bases lying between them.